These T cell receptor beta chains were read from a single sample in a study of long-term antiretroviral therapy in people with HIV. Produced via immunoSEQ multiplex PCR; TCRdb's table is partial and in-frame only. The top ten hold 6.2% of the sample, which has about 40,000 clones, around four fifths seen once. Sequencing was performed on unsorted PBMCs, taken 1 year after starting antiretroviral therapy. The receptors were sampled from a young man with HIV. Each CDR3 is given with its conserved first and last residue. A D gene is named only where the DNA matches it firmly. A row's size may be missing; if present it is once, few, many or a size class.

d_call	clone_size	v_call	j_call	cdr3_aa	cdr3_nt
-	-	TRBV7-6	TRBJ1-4	CASSLGGFEKLFF	TGTGCCAGCAGCTTGGGCGGGTTTGAAAAACTGTTTTTT
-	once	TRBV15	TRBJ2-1	CATSPLGAWSSYNEQFF	TGTGCCACCAGCCCCCTCGGGGCGTGGAGCTCCTACAATGAGCAGTTCTTC
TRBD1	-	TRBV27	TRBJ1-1	CASRRQGETTEAFF	TGTGCCAGCAGGAGACAGGGGGAAACCACTGAAGCTTTCTTT
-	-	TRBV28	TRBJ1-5	CASSLWRGQVGNQPQHF	TGTGCCAGCAGTTTATGGAGGGGCCAGGTGGGCAATCAGCCCCAGCATTTT
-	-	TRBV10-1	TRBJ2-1	CASSQNFANEQFF	TGCGCCAGCAGTCAGAACTTCGCGAATGAGCAGTTCTTC
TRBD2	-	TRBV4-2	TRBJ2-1	CASSQRSGGVDEQFF	TGTGCCAGCAGCCAGCGTAGCGGGGGGGTAGATGAGCAGTTCTTC
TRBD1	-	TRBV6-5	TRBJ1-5	CASSLLDRVGNQPQHF	TGTGCCAGCAGTTTATTGGACAGGGTAGGAAATCAGCCCCAGCATTTT
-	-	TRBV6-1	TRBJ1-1	CASIRGRGTEAFF	TGTGCCAGCATACGGGGGAGGGGGACTGAAGCTTTCTTT
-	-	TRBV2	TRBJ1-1	CASSGEGGNTEAFF	TGTGCCAGCAGTGGAGAGGGGGGGAACACTGAAGCTTTCTTT
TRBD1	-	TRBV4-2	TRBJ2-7	CASSQGQVSYEQYF	TGTGCCAGCAGCCAGGGACAGGTCTCCTACGAGCAGTACTTC
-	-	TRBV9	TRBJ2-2	CASSPGTRSTGELFF	TGTGCCAGCAGCCCCGGGACAAGATCCACCGGGGAGCTGTTTTTT
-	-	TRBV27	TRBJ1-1	CASSLGGMPNTEAFF	TGTGCCAGCAGTTTGGGAGGGATGCCGAACACTGAAGCTTTCTTT
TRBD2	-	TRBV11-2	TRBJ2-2	CATSAVVAGAGELFF	TGTGCCACCTCAGCAGTAGTAGCGGGGGCCGGGGAGCTGTTTTTT
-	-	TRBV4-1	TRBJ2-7	CASSQETVPYEQYF	TGCGCCAGCAGCCAAGAGACAGTTCCCTACGAGCAGTACTTC
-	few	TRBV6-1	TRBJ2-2	CASSETPRNTGELFF	TGTGCCAGCAGTGAAACACCTAGGAACACCGGGGAGCTGTTTTTT
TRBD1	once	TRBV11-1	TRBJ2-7	CASSFGTGSYEQYF	TGTGCCAGCAGCTTCGGGACAGGGTCCTACGAGCAGTACTTC
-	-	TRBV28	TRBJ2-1	CASSLPGWNEQFF	TGTGCCAGCAGTTTACCAGGGTGGAATGAGCAGTTCTTC
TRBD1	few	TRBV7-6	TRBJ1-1	CASSLGPMTGTLNTEAFF	TGTGCCAGCAGCTTAGGCCCAATGACAGGGACATTGAACACTGAAGCTTTCTTT
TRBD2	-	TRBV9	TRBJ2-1	CASSVAGLDYNEQFF	TGTGCCAGCAGCGTAGCGGGACTAGACTACAATGAGCAGTTCTTC
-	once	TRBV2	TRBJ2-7	CASSEGTAYEQYF	TGTGCCAGCAGTGAAGGGACGGCCTACGAGCAGTACTTC
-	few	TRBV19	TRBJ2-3	CASSIGGSDTQYF	TGTGCCAGTAGTATAGGGGGGTCAGATACGCAGTATTTT
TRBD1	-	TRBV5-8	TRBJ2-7	CASSLRQGATYEQYF	TGTGCCAGCAGCTTGAGACAGGGCGCCACCTACGAGCAGTACTTC
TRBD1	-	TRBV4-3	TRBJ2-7	CASSHDRGPSYEQYF	TGCGCCAGCAGCCATGACAGGGGCCCCAGCTACGAGCAGTACTTC
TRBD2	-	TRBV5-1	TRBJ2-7	CASSFASGTYEQYF	TGCGCCAGCAGCTTTGCTAGCGGAACCTACGAGCAGTACTTC
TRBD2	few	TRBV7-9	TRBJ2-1	CASSPTTPTSGRTPGFF	TGTGCCAGCAGCCCCACCACCCCGACTAGCGGGAGGACCCCCGGGTTCTTC
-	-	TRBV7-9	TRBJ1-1	CASSLGGRAPEAFF	TGTGCCAGCAGCTTAGGGGGGCGGGCCCCTGAAGCTTTCTTT
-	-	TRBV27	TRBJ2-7	CASSLNYRGPLTYEQYF	TGTGCCAGCAGTTTAAACTACCGGGGGCCTCTAACCTACGAGCAGTACTTC
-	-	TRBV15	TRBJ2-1	CATSRNRETSEQFF	TGTGCCACCAGCAGAAACAGGGAAACTAGTGAGCAGTTCTTC
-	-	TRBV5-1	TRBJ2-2	CASSLPQTNTGELFF	TGCGCCAGCAGCTTACCTCAGACTAACACCGGGGAGCTGTTTTTT
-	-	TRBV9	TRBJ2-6	CASSVDPTGSEHSGANVLTF	TGTGCCAGCAGCGTAGACCCCACAGGGAGTGAACACTCTGGGGCCAACGTCCTGACTTTC
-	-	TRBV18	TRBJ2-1	CASSPEGPEQFF	TGTGCCAGCTCTCCAGAGGGCCCGGAGCAGTTCTTC
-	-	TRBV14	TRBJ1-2	CASSQGYYGYTF	TGTGCCAGCAGCCAAGGTTACTATGGCTACACCTTC
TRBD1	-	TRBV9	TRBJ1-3	CASSVQGAPGNTIYF	TGTGCCAGCAGCGTCCAGGGGGCCCCCGGAAACACCATATATTTT
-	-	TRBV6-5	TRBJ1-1	CASSYGPIGAEAFF	TGTGCCAGCAGTTACGGTCCCATTGGGGCTGAAGCTTTCTTT
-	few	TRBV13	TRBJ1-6	CASSLGQIYPTPLHF	TGTGCCAGCAGCTTAGGACAGATCTATCCAACACCCCTCCACTTT
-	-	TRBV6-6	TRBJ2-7	CASSYSKGNGYEQYF	TGTGCCAGCAGTTACTCGAAAGGGAACGGGTACGAGCAGTACTTC
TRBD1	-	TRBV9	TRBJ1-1	CASSPRTGTTEAFF	TGTGCCAGCAGCCCGAGGACAGGTACCACTGAAGCTTTCTTT
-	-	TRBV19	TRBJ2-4	CASSIREDRRVAKNIQYF	TGTGCCAGTAGTATACGGGAGGACAGGAGAGTAGCCAAAAACATTCAGTACTTC
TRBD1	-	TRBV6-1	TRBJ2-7	CASSEAPGRGQRNEQYF	TGTGCCAGCAGTGAAGCCCCAGGCAGGGGGCAGAGGAACGAGCAGTACTTC
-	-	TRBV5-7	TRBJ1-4	CASSSVGGVFF	TGTGCCAGCAGCTCGGTGGGAGGGGTGTTTTTT
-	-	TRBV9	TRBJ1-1	CASSVDSQGVHTEAFF	TGTGCCAGCAGCGTGGACTCACAGGGAGTGCACACTGAAGCTTTCTTT
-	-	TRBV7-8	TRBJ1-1	CASSFTYTEAFF	TGTGCCAGCAGCTTTACGTACACTGAAGCTTTCTTT
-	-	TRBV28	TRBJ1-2	CASSLRVGYGYTF	TGTGCCAGCAGTTTAAGGGTTGGCTATGGCTACACCTTC